This TCR beta chain was observed in a study of T-cell reconstitution after alpha-beta-depleted transplantation in children. Library preparation (for TCRbeta) was performed with unique molecular identifiers. TCRdb ran MiXCR on the PCR reads and lists one entry per CDR3 protein. The table includes some 450,000 distinct CDR3 sequences, around two fifths detected once. The sequenced sample was PBMCs, obtained before TCRalphabeta/CD19-depleted stem cell transplant. The receptor was isolated from a girl aged 2 to 10 with aplastic anemia, due to receive a stem cell transplant.

The CDR3 reads CASSSQPTSRGYTF. The DNA of the CDR3 is TGTGCCAGCAGCTCTCAGCCGACCAGCCGTGGCTACACCTTC. This chain joins TRBV7-2 and TRBJ1-2, with D unclear. The CDR3 is 14 residues long. The ends were cut back, 4 bases at V and 7 bases at J, with 16 bases in the middle. In germline, CDR1 is SGHTA, CDR2 FQGNSA.